The text below deals with one TCR beta chain. This entry belongs to a study of T cells in Graves' hyperthyroidism and ophthalmopathy. Study-wide context: Once the initial diagnosis was made, peripheral blood was obtained before any treatment.

This CDR3 region has 14 residues. Trimming at V came to 7 bases and at J to 5 bases, leaving 6 bases not matched to a gene. The PBMCs were taken from 10 ml of fresh peripheral blood. Amplified TCR beta CDR3 regions derived from RNA transcripts. The HTBI primer set served for first-round RT-PCR of the TCR CDR3. Each CDR3 protein is one row after TCRdb ran MiXCR on the multiplex PCR reads. Counted here are a few hundred thousand distinct CDR3 sequences, about a sixth occurring once; the ten biggest clones make up around 58%. The receptor was derived from a woman aged 55-69 years with Graves' ophthalmopathy. Sequenced input: blood. The V gene is TRBV12-3 or TRBV12-4, the J gene TRBJ2-1; 9 bases match TRBD1. The CDR3 sequence: CASTSGQGHNEQFF. The CDR3 nucleotides read TGTGCCAGCACCTCCGGACAGGGGCACAATGAGCAGTTCTTC.